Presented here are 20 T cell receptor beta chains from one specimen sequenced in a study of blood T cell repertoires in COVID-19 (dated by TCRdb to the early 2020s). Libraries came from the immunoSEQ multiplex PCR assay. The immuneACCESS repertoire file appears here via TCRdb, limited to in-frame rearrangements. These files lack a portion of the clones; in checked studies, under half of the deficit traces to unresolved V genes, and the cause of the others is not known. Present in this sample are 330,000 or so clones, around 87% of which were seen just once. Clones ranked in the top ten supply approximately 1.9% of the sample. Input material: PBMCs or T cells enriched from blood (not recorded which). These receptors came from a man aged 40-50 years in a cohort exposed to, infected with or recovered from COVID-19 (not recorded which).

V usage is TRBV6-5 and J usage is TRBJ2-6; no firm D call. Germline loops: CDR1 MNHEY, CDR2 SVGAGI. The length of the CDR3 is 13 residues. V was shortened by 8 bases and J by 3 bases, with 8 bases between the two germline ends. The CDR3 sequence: CASGSDGANVLTF. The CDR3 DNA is TGTGCCAGCGGTTCAGATGGGGCCAACGTCCTGACTTTC.

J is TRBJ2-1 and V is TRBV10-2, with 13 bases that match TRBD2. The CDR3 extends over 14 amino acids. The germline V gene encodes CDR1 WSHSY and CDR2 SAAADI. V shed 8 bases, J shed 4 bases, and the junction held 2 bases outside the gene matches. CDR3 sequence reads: CASRGLAGYNEQFF. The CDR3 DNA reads TGCGCCAGCCGGGGACTAGCGGGGTACAATGAGCAGTTCTTC.

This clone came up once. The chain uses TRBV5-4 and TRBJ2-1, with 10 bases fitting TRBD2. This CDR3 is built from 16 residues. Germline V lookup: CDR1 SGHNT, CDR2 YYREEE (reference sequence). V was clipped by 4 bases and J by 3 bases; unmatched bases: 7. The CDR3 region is CASSRTSGIGYNEQFF. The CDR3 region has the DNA TGTGCCAGCAGCCGCACTAGCGGGATAGGCTACAATGAGCAGTTCTTC.

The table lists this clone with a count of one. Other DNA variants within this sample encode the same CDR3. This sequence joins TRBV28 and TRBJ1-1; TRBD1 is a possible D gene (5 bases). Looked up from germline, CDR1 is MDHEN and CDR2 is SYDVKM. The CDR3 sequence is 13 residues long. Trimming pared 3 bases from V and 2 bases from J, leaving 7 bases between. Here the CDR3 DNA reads TGTGCCAGCAGTTTTAGGGGCAACACTGAAGCTTTCTTT. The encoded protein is CASSFRGNTEAFF.

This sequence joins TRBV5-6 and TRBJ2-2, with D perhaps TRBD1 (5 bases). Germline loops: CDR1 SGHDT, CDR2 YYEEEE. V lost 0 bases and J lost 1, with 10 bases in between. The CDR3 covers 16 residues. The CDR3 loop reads CASSLGQLKNTGELFF. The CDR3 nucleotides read TGTGCCAGCAGCTTGGGACAGCTAAAGAACACCGGGGAGCTGTTTTTT.

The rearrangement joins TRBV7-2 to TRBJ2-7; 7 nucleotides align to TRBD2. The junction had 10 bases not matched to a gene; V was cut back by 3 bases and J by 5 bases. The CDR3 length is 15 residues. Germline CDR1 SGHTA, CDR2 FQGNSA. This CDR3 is CASSFGGRGLDEQYF. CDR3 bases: TGTGCCAGCAGCTTCGGCGGGAGAGGGCTGGACGAGCAGTACTTC.

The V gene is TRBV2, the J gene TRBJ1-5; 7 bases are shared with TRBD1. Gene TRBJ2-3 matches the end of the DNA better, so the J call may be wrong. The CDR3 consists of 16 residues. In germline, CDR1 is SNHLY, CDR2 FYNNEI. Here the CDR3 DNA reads TGTGCCAGCAGTGTTGGGACAGCGGTAAGCAATCAGCCCCAGTATTTT. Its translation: CASSVGTAVSNQPQYF.

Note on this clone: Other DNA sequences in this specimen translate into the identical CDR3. Here the CDR3 DNA reads TGTGCCTGGAGTAGAGGAACATCTGGAAACACCATATATTTT. As protein: CAWSRGTSGNTIYF. The gene calls are TRBV30 and TRBJ1-3; no reliable D call. The CDR3 has 14 amino acids. The V end was cut by 2 bases, the J end by 1 base, with 9 bases between. The germline gives CDR1 GTSNPN, CDR2 SVGIG (reference sequence).

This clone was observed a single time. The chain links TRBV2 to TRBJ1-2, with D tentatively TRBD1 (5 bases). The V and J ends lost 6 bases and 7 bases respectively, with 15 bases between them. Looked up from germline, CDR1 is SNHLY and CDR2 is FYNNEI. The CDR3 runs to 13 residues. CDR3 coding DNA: TGTGCCAGCAGCCCTTATGGGGCTGGTGGCTACACCTTC. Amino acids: CASSPYGAGGYTF.

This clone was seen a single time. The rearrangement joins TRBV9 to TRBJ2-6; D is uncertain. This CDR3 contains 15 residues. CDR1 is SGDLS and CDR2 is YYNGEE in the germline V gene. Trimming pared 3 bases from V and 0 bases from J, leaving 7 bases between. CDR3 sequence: CASSASYSGANVLTF. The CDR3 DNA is TGTGCCAGCAGCGCATCCTACTCTGGGGCCAACGTCCTGACTTTC.

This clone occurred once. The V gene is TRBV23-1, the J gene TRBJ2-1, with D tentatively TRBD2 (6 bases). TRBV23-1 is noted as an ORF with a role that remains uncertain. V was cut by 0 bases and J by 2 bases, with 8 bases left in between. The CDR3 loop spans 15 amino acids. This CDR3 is CASSQSRGPYNEQFF. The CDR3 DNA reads TGCGCCAGCAGTCAATCGCGGGGACCCTACAATGAGCAGTTCTTC.

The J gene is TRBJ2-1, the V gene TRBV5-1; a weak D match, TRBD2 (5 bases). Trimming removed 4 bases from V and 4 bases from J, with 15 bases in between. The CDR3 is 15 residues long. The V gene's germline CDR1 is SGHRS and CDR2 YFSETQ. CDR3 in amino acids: CASSPDSPGYNEQFF. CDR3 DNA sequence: TGCGCCAGCAGCCCGGACTCTCCTGGGTACAATGAGCAGTTCTTC.

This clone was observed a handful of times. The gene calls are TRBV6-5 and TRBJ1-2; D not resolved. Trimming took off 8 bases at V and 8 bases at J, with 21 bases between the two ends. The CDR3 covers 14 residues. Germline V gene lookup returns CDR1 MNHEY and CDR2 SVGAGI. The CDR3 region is CASLLDLKGGGYTF. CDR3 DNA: TGTGCCAGCTTACTCGATCTCAAGGGAGGAGGCTACACCTTC.

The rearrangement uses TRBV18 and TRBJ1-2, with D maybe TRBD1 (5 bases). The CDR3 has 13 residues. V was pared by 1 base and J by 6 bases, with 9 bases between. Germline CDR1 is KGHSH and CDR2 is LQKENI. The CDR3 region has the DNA TGTGCCAGCTCACCACGCAGGGAAGATGGCTACACCTTC. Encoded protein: CASSPRREDGYTF.

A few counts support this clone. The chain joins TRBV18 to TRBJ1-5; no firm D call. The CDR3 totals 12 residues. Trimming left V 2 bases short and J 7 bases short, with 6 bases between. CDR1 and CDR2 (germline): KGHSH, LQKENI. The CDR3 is CASSPSGQPQHF. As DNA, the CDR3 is TGTGCCAGCTCACCATCCGGGCAGCCCCAGCATTTT.

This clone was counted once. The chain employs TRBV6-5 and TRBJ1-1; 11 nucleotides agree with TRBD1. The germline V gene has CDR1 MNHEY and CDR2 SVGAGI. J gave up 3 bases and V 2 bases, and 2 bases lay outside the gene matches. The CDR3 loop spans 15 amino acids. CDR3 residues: CASSYGDRGDTEAFF. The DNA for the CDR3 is TGTGCCAGCAGTTACGGGGACAGGGGGGACACTGAAGCTTTCTTT.

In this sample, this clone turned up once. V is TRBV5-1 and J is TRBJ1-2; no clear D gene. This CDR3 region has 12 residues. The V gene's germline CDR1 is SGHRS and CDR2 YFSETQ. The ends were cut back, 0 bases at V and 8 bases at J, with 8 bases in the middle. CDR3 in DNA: TGCGCCAGCAGCTTGGAAGGGAGCGGCTACACCTTC. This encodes CASSLEGSGYTF.

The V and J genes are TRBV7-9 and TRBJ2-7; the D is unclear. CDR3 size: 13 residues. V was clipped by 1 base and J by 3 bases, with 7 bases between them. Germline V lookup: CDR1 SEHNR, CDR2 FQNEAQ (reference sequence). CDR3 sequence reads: CASSLGLSYEQYF. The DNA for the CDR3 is TGTGCCAGCAGCTTAGGACTGAGCTACGAGCAGTACTTC.

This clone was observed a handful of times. The CDR3 sequence is CASSLRQQDGYTF. DNA for the CDR3: TGCGCCAGCAGCTTGAGGCAGCAGGATGGCTACACCTTC. This chain connects TRBV5-1 to TRBJ1-2; D not certain. V lost 1 base, J lost 6 bases, and 10 bases lay in between. The CDR3 extends over 13 amino acids. CDR1 is SGHRS and CDR2 is YFSETQ in the germline V gene.

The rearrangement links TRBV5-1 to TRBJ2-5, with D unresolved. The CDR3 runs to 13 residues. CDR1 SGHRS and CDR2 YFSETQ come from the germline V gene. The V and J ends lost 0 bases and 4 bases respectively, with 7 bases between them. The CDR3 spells CASSLVGRETQYF. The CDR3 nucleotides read TGCGCCAGCAGCTTGGTTGGGCGAGAGACCCAGTACTTC. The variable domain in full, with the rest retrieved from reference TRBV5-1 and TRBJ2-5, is KAGVTQTPRYLIKTRGQQVTLSCSPISGHRSVSWYQQTPGQGLQFLFEYFSETQRNKGNFPGRFSGRQFSNSRSEMNVSTLELGDSALYLCASSLVGRETQYFGPGTRLLVL.